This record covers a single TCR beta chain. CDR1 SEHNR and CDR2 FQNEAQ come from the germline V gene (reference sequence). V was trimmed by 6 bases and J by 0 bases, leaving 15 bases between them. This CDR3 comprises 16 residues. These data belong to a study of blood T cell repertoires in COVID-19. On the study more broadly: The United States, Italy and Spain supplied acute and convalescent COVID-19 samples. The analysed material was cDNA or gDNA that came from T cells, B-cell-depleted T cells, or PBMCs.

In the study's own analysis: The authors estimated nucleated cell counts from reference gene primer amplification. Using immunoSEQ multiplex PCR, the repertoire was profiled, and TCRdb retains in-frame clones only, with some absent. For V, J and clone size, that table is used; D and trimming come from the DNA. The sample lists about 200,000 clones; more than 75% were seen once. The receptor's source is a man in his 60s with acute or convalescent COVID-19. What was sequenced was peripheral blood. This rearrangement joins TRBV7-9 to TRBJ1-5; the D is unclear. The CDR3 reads CASRPLTGNSNQPQHF. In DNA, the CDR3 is TGTGCCAGCAGACCATTGACGGGGAATAGCAATCAGCCCCAGCATTTT.